This TCR beta chain was sequenced during a study of shared clonotypes between healthy human individuals. Study at large: Per-donor plates numbered three CD4 naive, three CD4 memory, two CD8 naive and one CD8 memory. Study-wide points: Tissues were not sampled, only blood, and their repertoires likely differ.

As concerns this clone: Its antigen is unknown.

This CDR3 has 13 amino acids. The germline V gene has CDR1 SNHLY and CDR2 FYNNEI. Between the trimmed V and J ends, which lost 3 bases and 1 base, there was a span of 6 bases. Repertoires were generated with immunoSEQ multiplex PCR, while TCRdb's copy carries only in-frame clones and drops some. The repertoire holds 2 million to 2.5 million clones, with 90% to 96% as singletons. The sequence came from a man between 18 and 29 years old in good health. The V call is TRBV2, the J call TRBJ1-1; D unresolved. The sample consisted of naive CD4+ T cells sorted from blood. Noted subset: CD45RA+ positively selected. In DNA, the CDR3 is TGTGCCAGCAGTGACGCCGCGAACACTGAAGCTTTCTTT. Translating it yields CASSDAANTEAFF.